Here is one TCR beta chain with its context. Its binding antigen is unknown. Base qualities are missing; no much larger clone stands one base away. In the ViraFEST assay, PBMC were stimulated with viral peptide pools, and TCR sequencing was then used to find antigen-specific CD4+ T cell clonotypes based on their expansion. After around eleven days of culture, CD4+ T cells were isolated with the EasySep CD4+ T cell isolation kit. Healthy vaccine recipients had no prior SARS-CoV-2 infection, confirmed by negative nucleocapsid antibodies before and after vaccination. Approximately 2 million PBMC per well were cultured in IMDM with about 5% human AB serum, 9 to 10 IU/ml IL-2 and gentamicin, plus 10 ug/ml peptides. On days 3 and 7, half of the culture medium was replaced with fresh IL-2-containing medium. Unless otherwise noted, each peptide stimulation condition was cultured in triplicate wells. PBMC were separated from whole blood using Ficoll-Paque Plus gradient centrifugation and were then either cryopreserved at -140C or used fresh. The spike proteins of SARS-CoV-2 and of the common cold coronaviruses HCoV-NL63, HCoV-OC43 and HCoV-229E were spanned by overlapping peptide pools. The QIAamp micro DNA kit was used to extract genomic DNA from the cultured CD4+ T cells.

These data come from a study of vaccination effects on CD4 cells after COVID-19 (dated by TCRdb to between 2022 and 2023). Notes on the research overall: Each participant received two doses of an mRNA SARS-CoV-2 vaccine, either BNT162b2 or mRNA-1273. The Oncomine TCR Beta short-read assay on an Illumina iSeq 100 was used to sequence cultures from other donors in the study. The full study included roughly 10 COVID-19 convalescent patients and a few SARS-CoV-2-naive healthy vaccine recipients. SARS-CoV-2 spike-specific CD4+ TCR repertoires from before and after mRNA vaccination were compared in COVID-19 convalescent patients and in infection-naive vaccine recipients.

Library preparation employed the immunoSEQ multiplex PCR assay. TCR beta CDR3 sequencing was performed on DNA from the cultured, isolated CD4+ T cells. In the source study's methods: Non-productive TCR sequences were discarded, and reads were trimmed to the CDR3 region, with only CDR3s of 7 or more amino acids retained. Antigen-specific clonotypes were identified with the MANAFEST web app by comparing expansion in peptide wells against reference cultures. To be called positive, a clone needed expansion at FDR<0.05 compared with the reference and with all other wells, an odds ratio greater than 5, and a frequency greater than 0.1% in two replicate wells. A clonotype was called cross-reactive if it was significantly expanded both in SARS-CoV-2 spike wells and in at least one common cold coronavirus spike condition. Using the stringdist R package, CDR3 similarity was measured by Levenshtein distance, and unrooted trees were constructed with ape in R 3.6.1. The source is immuneACCESS, and TCRdb retained only in-frame sequences with V and J called. Part of the clones is not carried over; for the studies checked, unresolved V genes explain less than half of this, and the remainder is unexplained. V and J calls and clone size follow that table, whereas D and trimming were derived from the DNA. Present in this sample are 78,000 or so clones, more than 60% of which were seen just once. The leading ten clones occupy more than 9% of the sample.

Points the paper makes about the study in general: The study was limited by a small number of convalescent patients and lacked early post-infection timepoints. Both infection-induced and vaccine-induced clones contracted markedly at late post-vaccination timepoints, which is consistent with waning T cell responses. Among healthy vaccine recipients, nearly all vaccine-induced clones were SARS-CoV-2 mono-reactive, and just 1 of 255 was cross-reactive with common cold coronaviruses.

V loses 1 base of germline sequence and J loses 2 bases, and the interval between the two ends is 6 bases. From the germline V gene, CDR1 is SQVTM and CDR2 is ANQGSEA. The CDR3 sequence holds 13 residues, the cysteine and phenylalanine included. Only the CDR3 portion is preserved as DNA: 39 bases, with reading frame beginning at the first base. Sequenced here: CD4+ T cells from PBMCs cultured with SARS-CoV-2 spike peptides, sampled before COVID-19 vaccination. The sample's cell subset or site, from its label and the paper: SARS-CoV-2 spike overlapping peptide pool stimulation. The chain was built from TRBV29-1 and TRBJ1-3, with the D gene call left open. The receptor comes from a human donor who received a COVID-19 vaccine. The nucleotides are TGCAGCGTTGAAGCGGGGACTGGAAACACCATATATTTT. Its protein product is CSVEAGTGNTIYF.